This T cell receptor (beta chain) was obtained from a study of read filtering for tumor transcriptome and immune sequencing (TCRdb year 2020). Regarding the research as a whole: Of the patients in the cohort, approximately 16 were male and 14 to 15 were female, and their mean age was about 70 years, with a range of about 40 to 85. Under revised international staging, roughly 8 patients fell into R-ISS I, 16 into R-ISS II and 7 into R-ISS III. After DNase treatment, whole-transcriptome libraries were prepared with the TruSeq RNA Access Library Prep Kit. TCR-region mapped reads per sample ranged from about 3.5 to 10.27 million with IR-seq versus only about 75 to 1,400 with RNA-seq. The study compared TCR repertoires from targeted immune repertoire sequencing and bulk whole-transcriptome sequencing run on the same bone marrow samples. As a main aim, a read-filtering strategy for immune repertoire data was addressed, with the specific question being whether clonotypes supported by a single read should be removed. Summary of the overall study and its limitations: Removing single-read clonotypes increased the correlation between IR-seq and RNA-seq shared clonotype proportions. Compared with RNA-seq, IR-seq captured clonotypes at much higher depth and more reliably, and a smaller IR-seq throughput was enough to identify most shared clonotypes. Single-read clonotypes made up around 86% of clonotypes but only approximately 3.7% of total reads in IR-seq, compared with about 69% of clonotypes and roughly 49% of reads in RNA-seq. Rather than purified T cells, the sorted CD138-negative fraction was a mixed bone marrow immune population.

The CDR3 contains 14 residues, cysteine and phenylalanine counted. Here the CDR3 DNA is all that survives: 42 bases in frame from base 1. The germline V gene yields MDHEN for CDR1 and SYDVKM for CDR2. Trimming costs V 4 bases and J 0 bases, and their ends lie 4 bases apart. Bone marrow was sampled from every patient at the time of active disease. Ficoll-Hypaque density gradient centrifugation was used to isolate bone marrow mononuclear cells. Myeloma plasma cells were removed and CD138-negative cells were obtained by negative selection following labeling with CD138 magnetic microbeads on a MACS separator. Flow cytometry with CD138 antibodies on an Attune NxT was used to check how pure the isolated cells were. Total RNA was extracted using TRIzol reagent and was quantified on a NanoDrop spectrophotometer. Paired RNA-seq and IR-seq were performed on the CD138-negative bone marrow sample of each patient.

This clonotype was seen ten or more times. The antigen this receptor binds is unknown. It has no much larger one-base neighbor in the sample; base qualities were not kept. TCR libraries were built from roughly 400 ng RNA with the Immunoverse kit, using molecular barcoded adaptors covering alpha/delta and beta/gamma chains. TCR library preparation used the same RNA that went into transcriptome sequencing. TCR libraries were sequenced on an Illumina HiSeq 4000 with 2 x 150 cycles. As for how the authors treated the data: With MiXCR, TCR reads were aligned to human V, D, J and C references and assembled into CDR3 clonotypes, with quality filtering and error correction included. Clonotype counts and gene usage diversity were analyzed with the tcR package in R. Raw mapping reads were checked after the RNA-seq reads had been mapped by STAR aligner version 2.5.3a onto the human GRCh37 genome. To test the effect of sequencing depth on detected clonotypes, IR-seq fastq files were randomly downsampled using Seqtk 1.3. TCRdb redid the processing of the public reads, applying fastp at Q25 and MiXCR, and retained in-frame beta chains. For every CDR3 protein sequence, its rows merge into one entry that carries the most common genes and DNA. These V and J calls originate from TCRdb's pipeline instead of the authors' own analysis. Recorded for this sample are around 60,000 distinct CDR3 sequences; about a fifth of them occurred a single time. Together, the top ten hold about 14% of the sample.

The sequence derives from a donor aged 40 or older with multiple myeloma. The rearrangement combines TRBV28 with TRBJ2-6; the D gene is unclear. Sequenced material: a population of CD138-negative cells sorted from bone marrow. The cell subset or site label of this sample denotes: bone marrow mononuclear cells depleted of CD138+ plasma/myeloma cells by negative magnetic selection. The nucleotide sequence is given as TGTGCCAGCAGTTCGGACTCTGGGGCCAACGTCCTGACTTTC. This encodes CASSSDSGANVLTF.